The rows below give T cell receptor beta chains drawn from one sample of a study of blood T cell repertoires in COVID-19. Assay: immunoSEQ multiplex PCR; the TCRdb copy retains only in-frame clones and omits some. This sample carries about 220,000 clones, approximately 86% of them seen once, and the ten largest clones take just over 2.5%. The sequenced sample was PBMCs or T cells enriched from blood (not recorded which). These receptors were obtained from a woman in her thirties with acute COVID-19. The CDR3 runs from the conserved cysteine through the conserved F or W. A D gene is named only where the DNA matches it firmly. Part of the rows lack a size; the others show once, few, many or a class for expanded clones.

D	V	J	size	DNA	CDR3
-	TRBV4-2	TRBJ1-2	-	TGTGCCAGCAGCCAAGGGCAGAAAGCTAACTATGGCTACACCTTC	CASSQGQKANYGYTF
TRBD2	TRBV12-5	TRBJ2-7	few	TGTGCTAGTGGTTTGTCCTTGGGACTAGCGGGGGAGTACGAGCAGTACTTC	CASGLSLGLAGEYEQYF
TRBD2	TRBV9	TRBJ2-3	-	TGTGCCAGCAGCGTAGACCTAGCGGGGGGGTATAGCACAGATACGCAGTATTTT	CASSVDLAGGYSTDTQYF
-	TRBV29-1	TRBJ1-3	-	TGCAGCGTTGGGACAGCGAACTCTGGAAACACCATATATTTT	CSVGTANSGNTIYF
-	TRBV3-1/TRBV3-2	TRBJ1-2	-	TGTGCCAGCAGCCAAGGGGCCGGAACTCATGGCTACACCTTC	CASSQGAGTHGYTF
-	TRBV10-2	TRBJ2-3	-	TGCGCCAGCAGGTACGACGAGGGGGTCACAGATACGCAGTATTTT	CASRYDEGVTDTQYF
-	TRBV13	TRBJ2-7	-	TGTGCCAGCAGCTTAGCGGGCAGGGGCGGGTTCTACGAGCAGTACTTC	CASSLAGRGGFYEQYF
TRBD1	TRBV19	TRBJ2-4	-	TGTGCCAGTAGGACAGGGGTGATGGGGGCCAAAAACATTCAGTACTTC	CASRTGVMGAKNIQYF
TRBD1	TRBV5-1	TRBJ1-2	-	TGCGCCAGCAGCTTGGAGGCCCCCGACAGGGCGGATGGCTACACCTTC	CASSLEAPDRADGYTF
TRBD1	TRBV15	TRBJ2-5	few	TGTGCCACCGGAGGGGACAGGGCGGGGGAAGAGACCCAGTACTTC	CATGGDRAGEETQYF
TRBD1	TRBV25-1	TRBJ1-1	-	TGTGCCAGCAGTAACCGGGACAGGGGCTTTTCCGAAGCTTTCTTT	CASSNRDRGFSEAFF
-	TRBV4-1	TRBJ1-5	-	TGCGCCAGCAGCCACCCCCCGGAGCAGCCCCAGCATTTT	CASSHPPEQPQHF
-	TRBV7-9	TRBJ1-2	-	TGTGCCAGCAGCCTAGACCAGATCTATGGCTACACCTTC	CASSLDQIYGYTF
TRBD1	TRBV6-5	TRBJ2-7	-	TGTGCCAGCAGGACAACGGGACAGGGAGCCTACGAGCAGTACTTC	CASRTTGQGAYEQYF
TRBD1	TRBV2	TRBJ1-5	once	TGTGCCAGCAGTGAAGGAGGACAGGGCAATCAGCCCCAGCATTTT	CASSEGGQGNQPQHF
TRBD1	TRBV6-2/TRBV6-3	TRBJ1-6	-	TGTGCCAGCAGTTATAGGACAGGAACCAATTCACCCCTCCACTTT	CASSYRTGTNSPLHF
TRBD1	TRBV7-9	TRBJ1-4	-	TGTGCCAGCAGCTTTGGGACAGCGGGTGAAAAACTGTTTTTT	CASSFGTAGEKLFF
-	TRBV7-9	TRBJ2-1	-	TGTGCCAGCCGAAGGGTCGGGAGTGAGCAGTTCTTC	CASRRVGSEQFF
TRBD1	TRBV28	TRBJ1-2	-	TGTGCCAGCAGTCCTCCTGGACAGGGTTATGGCTACACCTTC	CASSPPGQGYGYTF
TRBD1	TRBV7-2	TRBJ2-1	-	TGTGCCAGCAGCTTCCAGCCCGGGACAGGGTCCCATGAGCAGTTCTTC	CASSFQPGTGSHEQFF
TRBD1	TRBV11-2	TRBJ1-4	-	TGTGCCAGCAGCTCGGTTCGGCAGGGGGTTAATGAAAAACTGTTTTTT	CASSSVRQGVNEKLFF
TRBD1	TRBV7-9	TRBJ1-2	-	TGTGCCAGCAGAGACGACAGGGCGGAAGGCTACACCTTC	CASRDDRAEGYTF
TRBD1	TRBV7-9	TRBJ2-7	-	TGTGCCAGCAGCCGGACAGGGGGCTACGAGCAGTACTTC	CASSRTGGYEQYF
TRBD2	TRBV2	TRBJ2-5	once	TGTGCCAGCAGCCTAGGATATGCGGGGGGGCAGGAGACCCAGTACTTC	CASSLGYAGGQETQYF
-	TRBV27	TRBJ2-7	-	TGTGCCAGCAGTAGGAAGGGGCGAGACTACGAGCAGTACTTC	CASSRKGRDYEQYF
-	TRBV4-1	TRBJ2-7	-	TGCGCCAGCAGCGATCCTCTTTCAGCGAGGAGCTCCTACGAGCAGTACTTC	CASSDPLSARSSYEQYF
TRBD2	TRBV5-6	TRBJ2-2	-	TGTGCCAGCAGCGCTTTGGGGCTAGCGGGGGGACGCACCGGGGAGCTGTTTTTT	CASSALGLAGGRTGELFF
-	TRBV29-1	TRBJ1-2	-	TGCAGCGTTGCACCAGGGCGGCCTCTAGGCTATGGCTACACCTTC	CSVAPGRPLGYGYTF
TRBD1	TRBV5-1	TRBJ1-1	-	TGCGCCAGCAGCTACCTCGTGTGGGACAGGGGGCTTAACACTGAAGCTTTCTTT	CASSYLVWDRGLNTEAFF
-	TRBV12-5	TRBJ1-1	-	TGTGCTAGTGGTTTGTTGGGGGGAGTTGGCACTGAAGCTTTCTTT	CASGLLGGVGTEAFF
-	TRBV25-1	TRBJ2-1	-	TGTGCCAGCAGTGATATTCGGGGGAGCACCTACAATGAGCAGTTCTTC	CASSDIRGSTYNEQFF
-	TRBV3-1/TRBV3-2	TRBJ1-1	-	TGTGCCAGCAGCCAAACATTAGGGGTAGAAGCTTTCTTT	CASSQTLGVEAFF
-	TRBV10-3	TRBJ1-1	few	TGTGCCATCAGTGAGGGACTGCAAGTTGCTGAAGCTTTCTTT	CAISEGLQVAEAFF
TRBD2	TRBV7-2	TRBJ2-3	-	TGTGCCAGCAGCTTGAGGGAGGGGGATACGCAGTATTTT	CASSLREGDTQYF
-	TRBV11-2	TRBJ1-3	-	TGTGCCAGCAGCTCCATACACGGAAACACCATATATTTT	CASSSIHGNTIYF
TRBD1	TRBV5-1	TRBJ1-6	-	TGCGCCAGCAGCTCGAGCTCCGACAGGGGGCTATCACCCCTCCACTTT	CASSSSSDRGLSPLHF
-	TRBV14	TRBJ1-3	few	TGTGCCAGCAGCCAAGCTCGGAGTCCTGGAAACACCATATATTTT	CASSQARSPGNTIYF
-	TRBV27	TRBJ1-1	-	TGTGCCAGCAGTTTACGGGGGGGGGTCACTGAAGCTTTCTTT	CASSLRGGVTEAFF
-	TRBV10-3	TRBJ2-7	-	TGTGCCATCAGTGAAATGGAGGTCTACGAGCAGTACTTC	CAISEMEVYEQYF
-	TRBV10-1	TRBJ2-4	few	TGCGCCAGCAGTGAGATTATCGGGGATAGAGACATTCAGTACTTC	CASSEIIGDRDIQYF
-	TRBV6-5	TRBJ1-2	-	TGTGCCAGCAGTAGAAACAGGGCCGGCTACACCTTC	CASSRNRAGYTF
-	TRBV2	TRBJ1-5	-	TGTGCCAGCAGTGAACCCGACAGGACCCAGCATTTT	CASSEPDRTQHF
-	TRBV6-6	TRBJ1-2	-	TGTGCCAGCACCGAGCGGGGAGAGTCCCTCTATGGCTACACCTTC	CASTERGESLYGYTF
TRBD2	TRBV10-3	TRBJ2-3	few	TGTGCCATCAGTGCCGGACTAGCGGGGACCTCAGAAGATACGCAGTATTTT	CAISAGLAGTSEDTQYF
TRBD2	TRBV7-9	TRBJ2-1	-	TGTGCCAGCAGCCCGACTAGCGGGGGGGTCGATGAGCAGTTCTTC	CASSPTSGGVDEQFF
TRBD1	TRBV6-5	TRBJ2-7	once	TGTGCCAGCAGCTCGGACAGGGAGACCTACGAGCAGTACTTC	CASSSDRETYEQYF
-	TRBV5-5	TRBJ1-2	-	TGTGCCAGCAGCTTGCCGGATGGCTACACCTTC	CASSLPDGYTF
-	TRBV19	TRBJ2-7	-	TGTGCCAGTAGCCGAGACAGCTCGTACGAGCAGTACTTC	CASSRDSSYEQYF
TRBD2	TRBV3-1/TRBV3-2	TRBJ2-5	-	TGTGCCAGCAGCCAAGATTGGAGGACTAGCGGGGGGTGGCAGTACTTC	CASSQDWRTSGGWQYF
TRBD1	TRBV6-5	TRBJ1-5	-	TGTGCCAGCAGCAAATCGACAGGGAGCAATCAGCCCCAGCATTTT	CASSKSTGSNQPQHF
-	TRBV6-2/TRBV6-3	TRBJ1-2	-	TGTGCCAGCAGTACCAGACAGCGATCTAACTATGGCTACACCTTC	CASSTRQRSNYGYTF
-	TRBV13	TRBJ1-1	-	TGTGCCAGCAGCTTGGAAGGACAGCACACTGAAGCTTTCTTT	CASSLEGQHTEAFF
TRBD2	TRBV13	TRBJ2-1	-	TGTGCCAGCAGCTTAGAACTAGCGCTCCCGAATGAGCAGTTCTTC	CASSLELALPNEQFF